A selection of T cell receptor beta chains follows, all from one sample in a study of early T cells in non-severe SARS-CoV-2 infection. MiXCR, applied by TCRdb to the 5' RACE reads, yields one record per CDR3 protein. This sample carries tens of thousands of distinct CDR3 sequences, over 4% of them seen once, and the ten largest clones take 4.8%. Sequencing was performed on whole blood. Receptors originate from an adult who was a healthcare worker with PCR-confirmed SARS-CoV-2 infection or an uninfected control (not recorded which). Each CDR3 is given with its conserved first and last residue. A D gene is named only where the DNA matches it firmly. Only part of the rows carry a size: once, few, many, or a class if the clone is expanded.

abundance | j_gene | d_gene | v_gene | CDR3aa | CDR3nt
NA | TRBJ2-1 | TRBD2 | TRBV5-1 | CASSPFRLAEGSYNEQFF | TGCGCCAGCAGCCCTTTCAGACTAGCGGAAGGGTCCTACAATGAGCAGTTCTTC
many | TRBJ2-2 | TRBD1 | TRBV20-1 | CSAARWDRGWSAGELFF | TGCAGTGCGGCCCGATGGGACAGGGGGTGGAGTGCCGGGGAGCTGTTTTTT
many | TRBJ2-7 | NA | TRBV6-5 | CASSYGPSETYEQYF | TGTGCCAGCAGTTACGGGCCTAGCGAAACCTACGAGCAGTACTTC
few | TRBJ2-1 | NA | TRBV4-3 | CASSQGAGVYNEQFF | TGCGCCAGCAGCCAAGGGGCAGGGGTCTACAATGAGCAGTTCTTC
few | TRBJ2-2 | NA | TRBV6-2/TRBV6-3 | CASISLRGLGAGELFF | TGTGCCAGCATCAGCCTCAGGGGATTGGGCGCCGGGGAGCTGTTTTTT
NA | TRBJ2-1 | TRBD2 | TRBV5-5 | CASSLRTAGASYNEQFF | TGTGCCAGCAGCCTCAGGACAGCGGGGGCGTCCTACAATGAGCAGTTCTTC
few | TRBJ2-1 | NA | TRBV30 | CAWSVIGGGLYNEQFF | TGTGCCTGGAGTGTAATCGGCGGGGGCCTCTACAATGAGCAGTTCTTC
few | TRBJ2-3 | NA | TRBV5-1 | CASSLPSDTQYF | TGCGCCAGCAGCTTGCCCTCAGATACGCAGTATTTT
few | TRBJ2-1 | TRBD2 | TRBV9 | CASSATSGGINEQFF | TGTGCCAGCAGCGCGACTAGCGGGGGGATCAATGAGCAGTTCTTC
NA | TRBJ1-1 | NA | TRBV10-3 | CAISDQIREAFF | TGTGCCATCAGTGACCAAATCCGTGAAGCTTTCTTT
many | TRBJ2-7 | TRBD1 | TRBV6-5 | CASSQGQGPEQYF | TGTGCCAGCAGTCAAGGACAGGGACCCGAGCAGTACTTC
medium-sized | TRBJ2-1 | NA | TRBV5-6 | CASSLEGEQFF | TGTGCCAGCAGCTTGGAGGGCGAGCAGTTCTTC
NA | TRBJ2-4 | TRBD1 | TRBV12-3/TRBV12-4 | CASSTPVRTGYRGKNIQYF | TGTGCCAGCAGCACCCCTGTTCGGACAGGGTACAGGGGCAAAAACATTCAGTACTTC
few | TRBJ2-1 | NA | TRBV27 | CASSSRTESSYNEQFF | TGTGCCAGCAGTTCCCGGACCGAAAGCTCCTACAATGAGCAGTTCTTC
NA | TRBJ2-1 | NA | TRBV29-1 | CSVGSRDGPYNEQFF | TGCAGCGTTGGTTCCCGGGACGGACCCTACAATGAGCAGTTCTTC
many | TRBJ2-1 | TRBD2 | TRBV6-4 | CASSVEAGSSGNEQFF | TGTGCCAGCAGTGTAGAAGCGGGATCATCGGGGAATGAGCAGTTCTTC
NA | TRBJ2-1 | NA | TRBV27 | CASSITEYNEQFF | TGTGCCAGCAGTATCACAGAGTACAATGAGCAGTTCTTC
few | TRBJ2-2 | NA | TRBV29-1 | CSVSLNTGELFF | TGCAGCGTCAGTCTGAACACCGGGGAGCTGTTTTTT
NA | TRBJ2-1 | TRBD2 | TRBV7-2 | CASSVTSGPYNEQFF | TGTGCCAGCAGCGTAACTAGCGGACCCTACAATGAGCAGTTCTTC
medium-sized | TRBJ1-3 | NA | TRBV7-9 | CASSKQGASGNTIYF | TGTGCCAGCAGCAAACAGGGCGCATCTGGAAACACCATATATTTT